The 26 T cell receptor beta chains below were found in one sample sequenced in a study of CD8+CD57+ T cells in acquired aplastic anemia. Patients who underwent sequencing had shown CD8+CD57+ cell expansion by flow cytometry. Profiling that covered TCR beta VDJ and CDR3 relied on genomic DNA as its template. A single record per CDR3 protein comes from TCRdb applying MiXCR to the reads. Of approximately 150,000 distinct CDR3 sequences listed, roughly 50% are singletons. The material sequenced was sorted CD4+, CD8+, or CD8+CD57+ T cells (not recorded which) from PBMCs. The origin of the receptors is a human donor with aplastic anemia.

The sample holds a few counts of this clonotype. This rearrangement joins TRBV27 to TRBJ2-7; D is ambiguous. The germline V and J ends were trimmed by 3 bases and 6 bases, with 12 bases remaining between them. The length of the CDR3 is 13 residues. Germline V gene sequence: CDR1 MNHEY, CDR2 SMNVEV (reference sequence). CDR3 amino acids: CASSFLAPPEQYF. CDR3 in DNA: TGTGCCAGCAGTTTTCTGGCGCCCCCCGAGCAGTACTTC.

As regards this clonotype: A clone one base away is much larger, so this may be a read error. V usage is TRBV4-2 and J usage is TRBJ2-7, with 9 bases fitting TRBD2. This CDR3 contains 16 residues. Germline V gene lookup returns CDR1 LGHNA and CDR2 YNFKEQ. As DNA, the CDR3 is TGTGCCAGCCGCCAAGATAGCGGGGGCACCTCCTACGAGCAGTACTTC. Amino acid sequence: CASRQDSGGTSYEQYF.

This clonotype was recorded at least ten times. The CDR3 DNA reads TGTGCCAGCAGCCAAGATAATAGAGGTGGCGAGCAGTACTTC. Its translation: CASSQDNRGGEQYF. J is TRBJ2-7 and V is TRBV3-1; D is unresolved. V was clipped by 0 bases and J by 6 bases, with 12 bases between them. This CDR3 spans 14 amino acids. Germline assignment: CDR1 LGHDT and CDR2 YNNKEL (reference sequence).

This clonotype qualifies as medium-sized. The chain employs TRBV29-1 and TRBJ1-2; D remains ambiguous. Germline V gives CDR1 SQVTM, CDR2 ANQGSEA. Trimming cost V 4 bases and J 3 bases, with 9 bases left between them. The CDR3 has 12 residues. CDR3 DNA sequence: TGCAGCGTTGGGCAGAGGGACTATGGCTACACCTTC. It yields the protein CSVGQRDYGYTF. The full variable domain, completed using reference TRBV29-1 and TRBJ1-2, is SAVISQKPSRDICQRGTSLTIQCQVDSQVTMMFWYRQQPGQSLTLIATANQGSEATYESGFVIDKFPISRPNLTFSTLTVSNMSPEDSSIYLCSVGQRDYGYTFGSGTRLTVV.

This clonotype has a count of ten or more. The gene calls are TRBV20-1 and TRBJ1-1, with D possibly matching TRBD1 (5 bases). Germline loops: CDR1 DFQATT, CDR2 SNEGSKA (reference sequence). The CDR3 loop spans 13 amino acids. With 3 bases removed from V and 1 base from J, the gap between germline ends came to 9 bases. The chain's CDR3 is CSASAGTNTEAFF. CDR3 DNA: TGCAGTGCTAGTGCAGGGACGAACACTGAAGCTTTCTTT.

The chain has TRBV3-1 and TRBJ2-7; TRBD2 matches at 8 bases. After removal of 2 bases from V and 4 bases from J, the junction contained 7 bases not matched to a gene. The CDR3 consists of 15 residues. From germline, CDR1 is LGHDT and CDR2 YNNKEL (reference sequence). Written as DNA, the CDR3 is TGTGCCAGCAGCCAATGGGCGGGGGGTTTTTACGAGCAGTACTTC. Its protein is CASSQWAGGFYEQYF.

At least ten counts were recorded for this clonotype. The J gene is TRBJ2-7, the V gene TRBV7-3, with TRBD1 matching 8 bases. The V gene end was trimmed by 3 bases and the J gene end by 3 bases; junction bases not matched to a gene: 10. This CDR3 has 16 amino acids. Germline assignment: CDR1 SGHTA and CDR2 FQGTGA. The DNA of the CDR3 is TGTGCCAGCAGCTTGGGACAGGTGGGACGGATCTACGAGCAGTACGTC. It is translated as CASSLGQVGRIYEQYV.

This clonotype came up many times. The chain recombines TRBV19 with TRBJ1-3, with D possibly being TRBD1 (5 bases). The germline V gene encodes CDR1 LNHDA and CDR2 SQIVND (reference sequence). Trimming removed 3 bases at V and 1 base at J, with 10 bases between. The CDR3 has 15 amino acids. CDR3 bases: TGTGCCAGTAGTATGTGGGGCACTTCTGGAAACACCATATATTTT. This codes for CASSMWGTSGNTIYF.

The genes are TRBV10-3 and TRBJ1-6; D gene uncertain. This CDR3 is 15 amino acids long. V lost 3 bases and J lost 7, with 13 bases in between. Germline CDR1 reads ENHRY; CDR2 reads SYGVKD. The CDR3 spells CAISDRDQRNSPLHF. Here the CDR3 DNA reads TGTGCCATCAGTGACCGGGATCAGCGGAATTCACCCCTCCACTTT.

This chain connects TRBV6-1 to TRBJ1-1; 8 bases map to TRBD1. Losses at the gene ends were 6 bases for V and 2 bases for J; bases not matched to a gene: 5. This CDR3 contains 14 residues. Germline CDR1 and CDR2: MNHNS and SASEGT. The CDR3 region is CASSNRGLNTEAFF. The CDR3 DNA sequence: TGTGCCAGCAGCAACAGGGGGTTAAACACTGAAGCTTTCTTT.

This clonotype has more than one count but fewer than ten. The chain links TRBV29-1 to TRBJ2-7; 9 bases map to TRBD1. The CDR3 sequence is 12 residues long. Germline V gives CDR1 SQVTM, CDR2 ANQGSEA. V was clipped by 6 bases and J by 4 bases; unmatched bases: 4. The CDR3 loop reads CSVGQGIYEQYF. The CDR3 nucleotides are TGCAGCGTGGGACAGGGAATTTACGAGCAGTACTTC.

This clonotype appeared a few times. It may be a read error: a sequence one base away is much more abundant. The chain's CDR3 is CASSVRGTSLEAFF. The CDR3 nucleotides read TGTGCCAGCAGCGTAAGGGGGACTTCCCTAGAAGCTTTCTTT. The chain joins TRBV9 to TRBJ1-1; possible D gene TRBD1, 6 bases. Deletions cut 1 base from V and 8 bases from J, with 15 bases between. CDR3 length: 14 amino acids. Germline CDR1 and CDR2: SGDLS and YYNGEE.

The chain links TRBV29-1 to TRBJ2-1; a weak D match, TRBD1 (6 bases). The CDR3 loop spans 16 amino acids. Germline V gives CDR1 SQVTM, CDR2 ANQGSEA. Between the trimmed V and J ends, which lost 1 base and 0 bases, there was a span of 13 bases. CDR3 residues: CSVEASDRLSYNEQFF. DNA of the CDR3: TGCAGCGTTGAAGCGTCAGACAGGCTCTCCTACAATGAGCAGTTCTTC.

The rearrangement joins TRBV12-3 or TRBV12-4 to TRBJ1-2; D not resolved. The CDR3 totals 13 residues. Trimming cost V 3 bases and J 3 bases, with 8 bases left between them. The CDR3 DNA reads as TGTGCCAGCAGTTTGGACCGATACTATGGCTACACCTTC. This encodes CASSLDRYYGYTF.

V usage is TRBV29-1 and J usage is TRBJ1-2; D perhaps matches TRBD1 (5 bases). The CDR3 runs 11 residues. V dropped 7 bases and J dropped 7 bases, with 13 bases sitting between them. The germline CDR1 and CDR2 sequences are SQVTM and ANQGSEA. CDR3 residues: CSAVGEGGYTF. The CDR3 coding sequence is TGCAGCGCCGTGGGGGAGGGTGGCTACACCTTC.

In this sample, this clonotype turned up many times. The V and J genes are TRBV20-1 and TRBJ2-3; D may be TRBD2 (6 bases). The ends were cut back, 0 bases at V and 6 bases at J, with 10 bases in the middle. This CDR3 has 13 residues. CDR1 DFQATT and CDR2 SNEGSKA come from the germline V gene (reference sequence). The CDR3 DNA is TGCAGTGCTAGAGATCGGGGGTCCGATACGCAGTATTTT. This translates into CSARDRGSDTQYF.

Points on this clonotype: A read error is likely, as this CDR3 ends without the conserved phenylalanine or tryptophan. The V and J genes are TRBV11-3 and TRBJ2-2, with D tentatively TRBD1 (6 bases). Trimming left V 5 bases short and J 6 bases short, with 13 bases between. The CDR3 has 14 amino acids. The germline V gene encodes CDR1 SGHNT and CDR2 YENEEA. The CDR3 nucleotides are TGTGCCAGCAGCCCCCCCTGGGGGCCCGGGGAGCTGTTTTCT. Translated, it gives CASSPPWGPGELFS.

This chain joins TRBV19 and TRBJ1-3; the D gene is possibly TRBD1 (5 bases). The CDR3 extends over 13 amino acids. V was pared by 6 bases and J by 13 bases, with 19 bases between. In germline, CDR1 is LNHDA, CDR2 SQIVND (reference sequence). CDR3 nucleotide sequence: TGTGCCAGTAGCAGGGTCTCTGGAAACATTATATATTTT. This codes for CASSRVSGNIIYF.

This clonotype has only a few counts. The chain combines TRBV6-5 with TRBJ1-1; possible D gene TRBD1, 5 bases. Germline CDR1 and CDR2: MNHEY and SVGAGI. The CDR3 has 14 amino acids. V was pared by 2 bases and J by 4 bases, with 11 bases between. The CDR3 sequence is CASSYVGVSTEAFF. The CDR3 nucleotides read TGTGCCAGCAGTTACGTGGGGGTATCCACTGAAGCTTTCTTT.

This clonotype was detected only a few times. CDR3 protein: CATRDRGGNEQFF. CDR3 coding DNA: TGTGCCACAAGGGACAGGGGGGGGAATGAGCAGTTCTTC. This rearrangement joins TRBV24-1 to TRBJ2-1; 11 bases agree with TRBD1. V shed 10 bases and J 7 bases; nucleotides not matched to a gene: 5. The CDR3 has 13 amino acids. Germline V gene data show CDR1 as KGHDR and CDR2 as SFDVKD.

With respect to this clonotype: A single base separates this from a much larger clone, so it may be a read error. The chain has TRBV11-2 and TRBJ2-3, with TRBD2 matching over 11 bases. The length of the CDR3 is 17 residues. Germline values: CDR1 SGHAT, CDR2 FQNNGV. CDR3 nucleotide sequence: TGTGCCAGCAGCTTAATAGCGGGGGGGCTTGGCACAGATGCGCAGTATTTT. Its translation: CASSLIAGGLGTDAQYF.

As regards this clonotype: Possible read error: a much larger clone is one base away. This likely comes from a read error, as the CDR3 has no conserved phenylalanine or tryptophan at its end. The chain combines TRBV12-3 or TRBV12-4 with TRBJ2-3; TRBD2 is a possible D gene (8 bases). The CDR3 runs to 15 residues. V was trimmed by 2 bases and J by 6 bases, leaving 15 bases between them. The CDR3 protein is CASSLLGQRGDTQYS. The CDR3 DNA sequence: TGTGCCAGCAGTTTATTGGGACAGCGGGGGGATACGCAGTATTCT.

The chain carries TRBV2 and TRBJ1-3; D not certain. V lost 8 bases to trimming and J lost 8 bases, with 16 bases between them. The CDR3 totals 13 residues. Germline CDR1 is SNHLY and CDR2 is FYNNEI. In DNA form, the CDR3 reads TGTGCCAGCGGCGGTAACTATGGCTACACCATATATTTT. Encoded protein: CASGGNYGYTIYF.

This clonotype was counted only a few times. V usage is TRBV20-1 and J usage is TRBJ1-4; the D gene is possibly TRBD1 (5 bases). The V and J ends lost 2 bases and 4 bases respectively, with 14 bases between them. CDR3 length equals 15 residues. The germline gives CDR1 DFQATT, CDR2 SNEGSKA (reference sequence). The CDR3 loop reads CSARIPSGYNEKLFF. The CDR3 nucleotides read TGCAGTGCTAGAATCCCTTCAGGGTATAATGAAAAACTGTTTTTT.

This rearrangement joins TRBV5-5 to TRBJ2-3; 9 bases align to TRBD1. The CDR3 is made up of 15 amino acids. Germline CDR1 SGHKS, CDR2 YYEKEE (reference sequence). With V trimmed by 0 bases and J by 5 bases, 4 bases remained unmatched. The CDR3 DNA is TGTGCCAGCAGCTTGGCCACAGGGGGCAGAGATACGCAGTATTTT. Its protein is CASSLATGGRDTQYF.

This clonotype was recorded many times. This chain connects TRBV5-1 to TRBJ2-2; no reliable D call. The CDR3 runs 14 residues. V was trimmed by 2 bases and J by 6 bases, leaving 11 bases between them. The germline gives CDR1 SGHRS, CDR2 YFSETQ. CDR3 amino acids: CASSFVQVPGELFF. The CDR3 bases are TGCGCCAGCAGCTTTGTCCAGGTACCCGGGGAGCTGTTTTTT.